Below are 2 T cell receptor beta chains sequenced from a single sample in a study of blood T cell repertoires in COVID-19. The method was immunoSEQ multiplex PCR; TCRdb's version includes in-frame clones alone and lacks a portion of them. The profile shows more than 200,000 clones, approximately 90% of them singletons. The specimen sequenced was peripheral blood. The receptors were gathered from a man aged 65 to 79 with acute or convalescent COVID-19.

The chain links TRBV10-3 to TRBJ2-2, with D perhaps TRBD2 (6 bases). Trimming cost V 4 bases and J 6 bases, with 15 bases left between them. Germline assignment: CDR1 ENHRY and CDR2 SYGVKD. This CDR3 is 15 amino acids long. The CDR3 is CAISGTGRVAGELFF. CDR3 coding DNA: TGTGCCATCAGTGGGACCGGGAGAGTGGCCGGGGAGCTGTTTTTT.

The rearrangement uses TRBV9 and TRBJ2-5, with a weak D call TRBD1 (6 bases). The ends were cut back, 7 bases at V and 5 bases at J, with 15 bases in the middle. CDR1 SGDLS and CDR2 YYNGEE come from the germline V gene. The CDR3 contains 13 residues. CDR3 bases: TGTGCCAGCGCGAGGGGGTTAGGGGAGACCCAGTACTTC. This encodes CASARGLGETQYF.